Shown below are 15 T cell receptor beta chains from a single sample sequenced in a study of shared clonotypes between healthy human individuals. Generated by immunoSEQ multiplex PCR, the TCRdb table keeps only in-frame clones and is missing some. This sample has a few million clones, with approximately 94% found just once. What was sequenced was naive CD4+ T cells sorted from blood. Subset of the sample: CD45RA+ positively selected. Receptor source: a man younger than 35 in good health.

This rearrangement joins TRBV5-4 to TRBJ1-4; 7 bases align to TRBD1. CDR3 length: 15 residues. Germline assignment: CDR1 SGHNT and CDR2 YYREEE (reference sequence). Trimming cost V 1 base and J 7 bases; bases outside gene matches: 7. The CDR3: CASSLQGGKGEKLFF. The CDR3 DNA reads TGTGCCAGCAGCTTGCAGGGGGGGAAGGGTGAAAAACTGTTTTTT.

This clone showed up just a few times. The gene calls are TRBV6-6 and TRBJ1-1; D unclear. This CDR3 region has 15 residues. V dropped 0 bases and J dropped 5 bases, with 13 bases sitting between them. Germline V gene lookup returns CDR1 MNHNY and CDR2 SVGAGI (reference sequence). The CDR3 nucleotides are TGTGCCAGCAGTTACTCCGCCGCGGGGAAGACTGAAGCTTTCTTT. It is translated as CASSYSAAGKTEAFF.

This clone has just one count. The chain combines TRBV9 with TRBJ2-7, with D unclear. The CDR3 has 15 residues. Trimming shortened V by 0 bases and J by 0 bases, and 10 bases separated the two germline ends. Per germline, CDR1 SGDLS and CDR2 YYNGEE. The CDR3 DNA reads as TGTGCCAGCAGCGTAGGGGCTGTGAACTCCTACGAGCAGTACTTC. It is translated as CASSVGAVNSYEQYF.

The J gene is TRBJ2-7, the V gene TRBV5-1, with D perhaps TRBD1 (6 bases). V shed 4 bases and J shed 5 bases, with 19 bases lying between them. The length of the CDR3 is 15 residues. Germline assignment: CDR1 SGHRS and CDR2 YFSETQ. The CDR3 DNA is TGCGCCAGCAGCCCCCGACAGGCCCATTCCCACGAGCAGTACTTC. This gives the protein CASSPRQAHSHEQYF. The full variable domain, its missing parts supplied by reference TRBV5-1 and TRBJ2-7, is KAGVTQTPRYLIKTRGQQVTLSCSPISGHRSVSWYQQTPGQGLQFLFEYFSETQRNKGNFPGRFSGRQFSNSRSEMNVSTLELGDSALYLCASSPRQAHSHEQYFGPGTRLTVT.

The chain is built from TRBV5-1 and TRBJ2-5; 13 bases map to TRBD2. The junction had 10 bases not matched to a gene; V was cut back by 4 bases and J by 1 base. The CDR3 sequence is 18 residues long. Germline-derived CDR1 and CDR2 are SGHRS and YFSETQ. CDR3: CASSAKGGLAGSQETQYF. Written as DNA, the CDR3 is TGCGCCAGCAGCGCCAAGGGGGGACTAGCGGGGTCCCAAGAGACCCAGTACTTC.

This chain links TRBV5-6 with TRBJ2-7; 7 bases fit TRBD2. The CDR3 is 13 residues long. CDR1 and CDR2 (germline): SGHDT, YYEEEE. V lost 9 bases, J lost 3 bases, and 9 bases stayed unmatched. CDR3 DNA: TGTGCCACACCTCGGGGCGGGAGCTACGAGCAGTACTTC. It yields the protein CATPRGGSYEQYF.

The chain uses TRBV7-9 and TRBJ2-1; 8 positions agree with TRBD2. This CDR3 has 14 residues. V was clipped by 5 bases and J by 7 bases; unmatched bases: 7. Germline V CDR1 and CDR2: SEHNR, FQNEAQ (reference sequence). The DNA of the CDR3 is TGTGCCAGCAGCCGGGGACTAGAGGAGAATGAGCAGTTCTTC. Translation gives CASSRGLEENEQFF.

A note on this clone: Other DNA sequences in the same sample also yield this CDR3. The rearrangement links TRBV30 to TRBJ2-1, with D possibly matching TRBD2 (5 bases). The CDR3 is made up of 13 amino acids. V dropped 2 bases and J dropped 0 bases, with 5 bases sitting between them. Per germline, CDR1 GTSNPN and CDR2 SVGIG (reference sequence). The CDR3 loop reads CAWSRGSYNEQFF. CDR3 bases: TGTGCCTGGAGTCGGGGCTCCTACAATGAGCAGTTCTTC.

CDR3 region: CASSPNRGLSYEQYF. The DNA for the CDR3 is TGTGCCAGCAGCCCTAACAGGGGGCTCTCCTACGAGCAGTACTTC. The rearrangement uses TRBV7-9 and TRBJ2-7; 9 nucleotides match TRBD1. Per the germline V gene, CDR1 is SEHNR and CDR2 is FQNEAQ (reference sequence). The CDR3 is made up of 15 amino acids. Trimming took 5 bases from V and 0 from J; bases not matched to a gene: 5.

The chain has TRBV5-1 and TRBJ1-1, with 7 bases aligning to TRBD1. The germline V gene has CDR1 SGHRS and CDR2 YFSETQ. CDR3 length: 16 amino acids. V was pared by 3 bases and J by 0 bases, with 8 bases of the junction left unmatched. The CDR3 DNA follows: TGCGCCAGCAGCTCGGGGACAGATTACATGAACACTGAAGCTTTCTTT. This encodes CASSSGTDYMNTEAFF.

The rearrangement links TRBV30 to TRBJ1-5, with D possibly matching TRBD1 (6 bases). The germline V and J ends were trimmed by 0 bases and 0 bases, with 24 bases remaining between them. This CDR3 region has 20 residues. Germline lookup yields CDR1 GTSNPN and CDR2 SVGIG (reference sequence). The CDR3 loop reads CAWSVQSAVRGAYSNQPQHF. CDR3 in DNA: TGTGCCTGGAGTGTACAGAGTGCCGTCCGGGGGGCGTATAGCAATCAGCCCCAGCATTTT.

The chain is built from TRBV6-1 and TRBJ2-5; D is uncertain. From germline, CDR1 is MNHNS and CDR2 SASEGT. The CDR3 length is 14 residues. Deletions cut 2 bases from V and 0 bases from J, with 7 bases between. CDR3 loop: CASSERRDQETQYF. CDR3 DNA sequence: TGTGCCAGCAGTGAACGTCGGGACCAAGAGACCCAGTACTTC.

The genes are TRBV7-9 and TRBJ2-1; the match to TRBD2 covers 12 bases. The trim removed 5 bases at V and 8 bases at J, leaving 10 bases unmatched. The CDR3 runs to 16 residues. Germline V gene data show CDR1 as SEHNR and CDR2 as FQNEAQ (reference sequence). This CDR3 reads CASSLRLAGEWDEQFF. CDR3 nucleotides: TGTGCCAGCAGCCTCCGACTAGCGGGAGAGTGGGATGAGCAGTTCTTC.

This chain uses TRBV4-1 with TRBJ1-2; TRBD1 matches 8 bases. Germline assignment: CDR1 MGHRA and CDR2 YSYEKL. V gave up 2 bases and J gave up 8 bases; unmatched junction bases: 13. There are 16 residues in the CDR3. DNA for the CDR3: TGCGCCAGCAGCCAATGGACAGGGATATCCGCGGAGGGCTACACCTTC. This codes for CASSQWTGISAEGYTF.

The V and J genes are TRBV9 and TRBJ1-6; D is undetermined. Germline V gives CDR1 SGDLS, CDR2 YYNGEE. This CDR3 contains 16 residues. V was shortened by 0 bases and J by 7 bases, with 14 bases between the two germline ends. In nucleotides, the CDR3 is TGTGCCAGCAGCGTAGAGCCTTCTGGCCACAATTCACCCCTCCACTTT. It encodes CASSVEPSGHNSPLHF.